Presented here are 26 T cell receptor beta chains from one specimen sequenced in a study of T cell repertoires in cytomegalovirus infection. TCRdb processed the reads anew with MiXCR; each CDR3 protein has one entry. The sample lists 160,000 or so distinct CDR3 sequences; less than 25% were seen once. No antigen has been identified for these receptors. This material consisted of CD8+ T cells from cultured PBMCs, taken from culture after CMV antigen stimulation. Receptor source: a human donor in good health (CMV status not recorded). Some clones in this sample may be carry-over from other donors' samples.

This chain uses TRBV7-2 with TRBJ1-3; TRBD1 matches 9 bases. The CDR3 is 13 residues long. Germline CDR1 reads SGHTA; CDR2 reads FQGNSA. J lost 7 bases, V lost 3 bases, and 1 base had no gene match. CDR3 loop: CASSFGQGNTIYF. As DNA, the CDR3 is TGTGCCAGCAGCTTCGGACAGGGGAACACCATATATTTT.

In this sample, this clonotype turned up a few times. CDR3 sequence: CASSPGTVNYGYTF. The DNA of the CDR3 is TGTGCCAGCAGCCCGGGGACAGTTAACTATGGCTACACCTTC. The J gene is TRBJ1-2, the V gene TRBV7-9; 7 positions match TRBD1. CDR1 and CDR2 from the germline V gene are SEHNR and FQNEAQ (reference sequence). Trimming removed 5 bases from V and 1 base from J; junction bases left unmatched: 4. This CDR3 region has 14 residues.

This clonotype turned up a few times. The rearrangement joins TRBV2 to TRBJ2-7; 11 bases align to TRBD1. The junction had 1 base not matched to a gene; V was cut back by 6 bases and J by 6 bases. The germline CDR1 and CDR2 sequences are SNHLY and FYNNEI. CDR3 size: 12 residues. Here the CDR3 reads CASRGQGVEQYF. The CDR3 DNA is TGTGCCAGCAGGGGACAGGGGGTCGAGCAGTACTTC.

CDR3 residues: CASSQVRTGVPWYF. The CDR3 DNA reads TGCGCCAGCAGCCAAGTAAGGACAGGGGTCCCCTGGTATTTT. The chain carries TRBV4-1 and TRBJ2-3; TRBD1 agrees at 9 bases. Trimming took 1 base from V and 14 from J; bases not matched to a gene: 10. The germline CDR1 and CDR2 sequences are MGHRA and YSYEKL. The CDR3 contains 14 residues.

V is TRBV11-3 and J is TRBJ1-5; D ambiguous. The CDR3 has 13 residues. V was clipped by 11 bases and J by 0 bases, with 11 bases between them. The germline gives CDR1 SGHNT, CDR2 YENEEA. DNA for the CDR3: TGTGCCCTTCCGAGGGATAGCAATCAGCCCCAGCATTTT. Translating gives CALPRDSNQPQHF.

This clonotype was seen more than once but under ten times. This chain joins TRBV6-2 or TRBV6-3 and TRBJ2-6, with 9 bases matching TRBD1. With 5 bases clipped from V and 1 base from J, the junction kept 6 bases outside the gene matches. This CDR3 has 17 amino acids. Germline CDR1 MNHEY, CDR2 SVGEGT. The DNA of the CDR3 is TGTGCCAGCAGTAAGCCGGGACAGGGATCTGGGGCCAACGTCCTGACTTTC. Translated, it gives CASSKPGQGSGANVLTF.

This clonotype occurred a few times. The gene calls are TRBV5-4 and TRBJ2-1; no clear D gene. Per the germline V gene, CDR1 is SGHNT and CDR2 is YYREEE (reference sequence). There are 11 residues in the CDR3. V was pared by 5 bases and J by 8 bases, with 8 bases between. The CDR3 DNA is TGTGCCAGCAGGGGGTTACATGAGCAGTTCTTC. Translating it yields CASRGLHEQFF.

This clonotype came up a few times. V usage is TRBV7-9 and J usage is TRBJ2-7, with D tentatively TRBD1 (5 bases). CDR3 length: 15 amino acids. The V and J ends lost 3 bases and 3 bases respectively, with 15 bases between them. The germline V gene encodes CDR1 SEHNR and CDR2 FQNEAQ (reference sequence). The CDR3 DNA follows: TGTGCCAGCAGCTTCGGTCAGGGTGCGATCTACGAGCAGTACTTC. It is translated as CASSFGQGAIYEQYF.

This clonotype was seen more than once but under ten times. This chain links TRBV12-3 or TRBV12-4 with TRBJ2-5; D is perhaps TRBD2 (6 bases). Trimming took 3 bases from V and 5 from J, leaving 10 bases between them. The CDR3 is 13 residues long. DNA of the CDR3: TGTGCCAGCAGTTTTTCGGGGGTGGAGACCCAGTACTTC. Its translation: CASSFSGVETQYF.

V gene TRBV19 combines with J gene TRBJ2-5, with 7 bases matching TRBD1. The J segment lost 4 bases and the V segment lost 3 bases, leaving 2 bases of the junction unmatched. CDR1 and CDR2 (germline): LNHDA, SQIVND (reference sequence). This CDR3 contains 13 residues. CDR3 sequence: CASSIYRGETQYF. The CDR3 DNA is TGTGCCAGTAGTATCTACAGGGGAGAGACCCAGTACTTC.

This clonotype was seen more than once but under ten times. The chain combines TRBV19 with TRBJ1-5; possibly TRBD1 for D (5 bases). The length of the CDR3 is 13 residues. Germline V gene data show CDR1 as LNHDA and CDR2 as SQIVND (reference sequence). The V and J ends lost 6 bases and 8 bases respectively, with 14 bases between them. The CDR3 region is CASRGRGKEPQHF. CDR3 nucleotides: TGTGCCAGTAGAGGTAGGGGTAAGGAGCCCCAGCATTTT.

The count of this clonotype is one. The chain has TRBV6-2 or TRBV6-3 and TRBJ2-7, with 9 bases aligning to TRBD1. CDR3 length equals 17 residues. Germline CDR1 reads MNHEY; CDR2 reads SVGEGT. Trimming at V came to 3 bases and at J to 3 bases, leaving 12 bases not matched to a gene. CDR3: CASSYYNPGTGYYEQYF. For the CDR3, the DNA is TGTGCCAGCAGTTATTACAATCCCGGGACAGGGTACTACGAGCAGTACTTC.

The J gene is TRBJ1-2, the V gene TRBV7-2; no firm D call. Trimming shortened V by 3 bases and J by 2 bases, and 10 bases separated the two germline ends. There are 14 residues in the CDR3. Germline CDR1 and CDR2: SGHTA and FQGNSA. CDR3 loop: CASSFWAGNYGYTF. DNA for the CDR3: TGTGCCAGCAGCTTCTGGGCAGGAAACTATGGCTACACCTTC.

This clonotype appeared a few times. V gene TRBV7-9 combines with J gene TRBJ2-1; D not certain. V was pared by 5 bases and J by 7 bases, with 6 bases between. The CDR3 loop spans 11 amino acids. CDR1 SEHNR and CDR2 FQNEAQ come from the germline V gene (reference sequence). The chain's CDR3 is CASSRPNEQFF. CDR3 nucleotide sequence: TGTGCCAGCAGCCGCCCGAATGAGCAGTTCTTC. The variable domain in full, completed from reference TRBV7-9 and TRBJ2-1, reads DTGVSQNPRHKITKRGQNVTFRCDPISEHNRLYWYRQTLGQGPEFLTYFQNEAQLEKSRLLSDRFSAERPKGSFSTLEIQRTEQGDSAMYLCASSRPNEQFFGPGTRLTVL.

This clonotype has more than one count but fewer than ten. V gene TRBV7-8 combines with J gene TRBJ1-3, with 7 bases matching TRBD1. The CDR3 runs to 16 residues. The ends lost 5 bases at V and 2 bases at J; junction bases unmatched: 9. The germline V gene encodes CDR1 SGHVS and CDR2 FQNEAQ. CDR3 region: CASSPLQGPAGNTIYF. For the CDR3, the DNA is TGTGCCAGCAGCCCTCTACAGGGGCCCGCTGGAAACACCATATATTTT.

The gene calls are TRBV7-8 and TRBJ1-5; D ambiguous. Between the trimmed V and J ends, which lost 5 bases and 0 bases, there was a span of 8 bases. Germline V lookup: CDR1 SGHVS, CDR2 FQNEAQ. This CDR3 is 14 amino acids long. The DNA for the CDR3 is TGTGCCAGCAGCCCTCTTAATAGCAATCAGCCCCAGCATTTT. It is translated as CASSPLNSNQPQHF.

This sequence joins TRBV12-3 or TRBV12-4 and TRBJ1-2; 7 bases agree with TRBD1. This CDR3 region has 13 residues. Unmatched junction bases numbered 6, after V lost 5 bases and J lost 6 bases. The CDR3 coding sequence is TGTGCCAGCAGTCGGACAGGAGGAGATGGCTACACCTTC. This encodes CASSRTGGDGYTF.

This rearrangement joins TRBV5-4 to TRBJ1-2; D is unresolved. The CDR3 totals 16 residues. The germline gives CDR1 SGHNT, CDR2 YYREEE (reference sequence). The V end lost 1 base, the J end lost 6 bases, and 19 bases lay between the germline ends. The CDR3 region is CASSLRTGRESHGYTF. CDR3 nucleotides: TGTGCCAGCAGCTTGCGGACGGGGAGGGAATCACATGGCTACACCTTC.

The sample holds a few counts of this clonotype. The CDR3 here is CASSLTVTGGSNYGYTF. The CDR3 nucleotides read TGTGCCAGCAGCTTAACGGTGACAGGGGGCTCCAACTATGGCTACACCTTC. The genes are TRBV7-2 and TRBJ1-2, with TRBD1 matching 10 bases. The CDR3 is 17 residues long. Germline loops: CDR1 SGHTA, CDR2 FQGNSA. Germline trimming cut 2 bases from V and 2 bases from J; bases unmatched to any gene: 8. The full variable domain, completed using reference TRBV7-2 and TRBJ1-2, is GAGVSQSPSNKVTEKGKDVELRCDPISGHTALYWYRQSLGQGLEFLIYFQGNSAPDKSGLPSDRFSAERTGGSVSTLTIQRTQQEDSAVYLCASSLTVTGGSNYGYTFGSGTRLTVV.

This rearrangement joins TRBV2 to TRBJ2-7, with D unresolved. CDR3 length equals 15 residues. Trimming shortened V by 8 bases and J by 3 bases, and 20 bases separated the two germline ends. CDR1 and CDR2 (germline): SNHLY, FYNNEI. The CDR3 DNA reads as TGTGCCAGCGGGTCTGGACGCCTGAAGGTCTACGAGCAGTACTTC. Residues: CASGSGRLKVYEQYF.

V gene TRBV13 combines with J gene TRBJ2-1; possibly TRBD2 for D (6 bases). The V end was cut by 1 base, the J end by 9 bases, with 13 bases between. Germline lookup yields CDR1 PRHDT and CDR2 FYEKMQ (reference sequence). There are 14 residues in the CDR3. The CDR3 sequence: CASSLAGEPLEQFF. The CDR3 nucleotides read TGTGCCAGCAGCTTAGCGGGGGAGCCCCTTGAGCAGTTCTTC.

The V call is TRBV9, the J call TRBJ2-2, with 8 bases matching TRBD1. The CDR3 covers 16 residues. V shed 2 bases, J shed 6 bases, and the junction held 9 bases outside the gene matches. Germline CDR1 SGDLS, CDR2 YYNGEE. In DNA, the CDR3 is TGTGCCAGCAGCGTGACAGGGGCACTTCGACCCGGGGAGCTGTTTTTT. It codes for CASSVTGALRPGELFF.

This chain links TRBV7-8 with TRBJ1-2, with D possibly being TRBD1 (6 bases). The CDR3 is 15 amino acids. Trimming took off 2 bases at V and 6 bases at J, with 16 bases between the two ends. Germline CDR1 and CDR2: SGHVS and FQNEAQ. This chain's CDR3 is CASSLTGSAPDGYTF. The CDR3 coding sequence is TGTGCCAGCAGCTTAACAGGGTCGGCCCCCGATGGCTACACCTTC.

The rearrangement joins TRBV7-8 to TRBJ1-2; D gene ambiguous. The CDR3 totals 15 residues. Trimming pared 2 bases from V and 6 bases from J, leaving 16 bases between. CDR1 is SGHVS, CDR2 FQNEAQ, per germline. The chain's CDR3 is CASSLTPRATHGYTF. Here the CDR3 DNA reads TGTGCCAGCAGCTTAACCCCGAGGGCTACCCATGGCTACACCTTC.

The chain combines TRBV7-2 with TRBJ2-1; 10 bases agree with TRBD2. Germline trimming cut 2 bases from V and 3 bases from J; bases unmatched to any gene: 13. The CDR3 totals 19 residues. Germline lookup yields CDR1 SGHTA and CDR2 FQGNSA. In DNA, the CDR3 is TGTGCCAGCAGCTTATATGGGTCCGGTGTAGCGGGGGGCTACAATGAGCAGTTCTTC. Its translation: CASSLYGSGVAGGYNEQFF.

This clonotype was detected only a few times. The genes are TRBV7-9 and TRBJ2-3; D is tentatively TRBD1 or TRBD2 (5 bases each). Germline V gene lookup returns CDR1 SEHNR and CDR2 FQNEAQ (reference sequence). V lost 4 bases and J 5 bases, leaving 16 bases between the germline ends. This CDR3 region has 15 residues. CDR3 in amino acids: CASSSPRGVGDTQYF. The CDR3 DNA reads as TGTGCCAGCAGCTCCCCTCGAGGGGTCGGAGATACGCAGTATTTT.